The entry below describes one T cell receptor (beta chain). This record belongs to a study of OX40 agonist ivuxolimab in advanced cancers. In germline, CDR1 is SNHLY, CDR2 FYNNEI. The CDR3 is 16 residues long. The ends lost 4 bases at V and 0 bases at J; junction bases unmatched: 7. Profiled with immunoSEQ multiplex PCR; TCRdb holds only in-frame clones, not every one. The table records 30,000 to 35,000 clones, 65% to 85% of them present only once. The sequence was obtained from an adult with an advanced solid tumor such as melanoma, head and neck, liver or kidney cancer. The source was CD4+ or CD8+ T cells sorted from blood, collected in a trial of the OX40 agonist ivuxolimab. V is TRBV2 and J is TRBJ1-1; TRBD1 matches 8 bases. Here the CDR3 reads CASSVDRGPMNTEAFF. As DNA, the CDR3 is TGTGCCAGCAGTGTTGACAGGGGCCCGATGAACACTGAAGCTTTCTTT.